What follows describes a single T cell receptor beta chain. The sample belongs to a study of blood T cell repertoires in COVID-19. Assay used: immunoSEQ multiplex PCR; TCRdb lists only in-frame clones, some missing. The sample includes around 240,000 clones, approximately 81% of them seen just once. Germline values: CDR1 SGHAT, CDR2 FQDESV (reference sequence). V was clipped by 8 bases and J by 2 bases, with 20 bases between them. There are 16 residues in the CDR3. The clonotype originates from a middle-aged man with acute or convalescent COVID-19. The V call is TRBV11-1, the J call TRBJ2-3, with TRBD1 as a possible D gene (7 bases). The specimen was peripheral blood. The CDR3 loop is CASLGGGDSLTDTQYF. As DNA, the CDR3 is TGTGCCAGCCTTGGAGGGGGCGATTCTCTCACAGATACGCAGTATTTT.